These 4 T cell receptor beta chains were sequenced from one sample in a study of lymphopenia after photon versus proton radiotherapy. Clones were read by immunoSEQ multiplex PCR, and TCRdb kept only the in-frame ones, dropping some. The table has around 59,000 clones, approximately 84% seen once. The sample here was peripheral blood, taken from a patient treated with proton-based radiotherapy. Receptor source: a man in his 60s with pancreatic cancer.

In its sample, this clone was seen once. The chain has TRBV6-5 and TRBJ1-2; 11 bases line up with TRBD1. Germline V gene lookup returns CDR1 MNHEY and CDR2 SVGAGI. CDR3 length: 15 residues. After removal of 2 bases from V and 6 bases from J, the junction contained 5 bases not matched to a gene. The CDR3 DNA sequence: TGTGCCAGCAGTTACCAGGGACAGGGGGTAAATGGCTACACCTTC. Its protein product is CASSYQGQGVNGYTF.

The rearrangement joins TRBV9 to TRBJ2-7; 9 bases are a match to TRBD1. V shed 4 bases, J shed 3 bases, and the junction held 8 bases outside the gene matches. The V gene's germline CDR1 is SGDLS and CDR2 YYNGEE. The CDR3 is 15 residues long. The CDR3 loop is CASSPTGTGHYEQYF. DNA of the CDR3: TGTGCCAGCAGCCCAACCGGGACAGGGCACTACGAGCAGTACTTC.

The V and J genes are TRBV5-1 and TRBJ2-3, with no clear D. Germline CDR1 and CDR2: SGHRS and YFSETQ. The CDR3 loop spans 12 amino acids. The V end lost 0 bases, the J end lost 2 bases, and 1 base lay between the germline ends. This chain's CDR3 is CASSLDTDTQYF. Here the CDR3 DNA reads TGCGCCAGCAGCTTGGACACAGATACGCAGTATTTT.

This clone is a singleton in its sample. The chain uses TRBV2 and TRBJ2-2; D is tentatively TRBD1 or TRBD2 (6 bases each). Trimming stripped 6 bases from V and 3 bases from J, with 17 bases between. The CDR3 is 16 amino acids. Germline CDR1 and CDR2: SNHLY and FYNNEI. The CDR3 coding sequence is TGTGCCAGCAGGGAACTAGGGGGGATCGACACCGGGGAGCTGTTTTTT. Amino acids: CASRELGGIDTGELFF.